Listed here is a single TCR beta chain. The data are from a study of OX40 agonist ivuxolimab in advanced cancers. The wider study: Prior anti-PD-1, anti-PD-L1 or anti-CTLA-4 therapy was allowed; around 40% had some. Three dose-escalation patients had partial responses: one with hepatocellular carcinoma and two with cutaneous melanoma.

The germline V and J ends were trimmed by 4 bases and 2 bases, with 8 bases remaining between them. Germline loops: CDR1 SNHLY, CDR2 FYNNEI. CDR3 length equals 13 residues. Profiled with immunoSEQ multiplex PCR; TCRdb holds only in-frame clones, not every one. The profile shows some 66,000 clones, roughly 73% of them singletons. The sequence came from an adult with an advanced solid tumor such as melanoma, head and neck, liver or kidney cancer. The specimen comprised CD4+ or CD8+ T cells sorted from blood, sampled in a trial of the OX40 agonist ivuxolimab. The chain recombines TRBV2 with TRBJ1-1; D is possibly TRBD1 (6 bases). The CDR3 DNA reads TGTGCCAGCAGTGTAGGGGGAAACACTGAAGCTTTCTTT. Translation gives CASSVGGNTEAFF.